What follows are 30 T cell receptor beta chains derived from one specimen sequenced in a study of beta chain features in type 1 diabetes. What was sequenced were expressed TCRB transcripts, since all of the isolated RNA had been reverse transcribed. Libraries were prepared by immunoSEQ multiplex PCR; TCRdb keeps only in-frame clonotypes and omits some of them. This repertoire shows hundreds of thousands of clones, roughly an eighth found once; its top ten account for more than 0.015%. The sequencing sample was made of naive CD4+ T cells from blood. The receptors were sampled from a man aged 18 to 29 in good health.

This clone was seen more than once but under ten times. The genes are TRBV2 and TRBJ1-2, with TRBD1 identical over 7 bases. The V gene end was trimmed by 5 bases and the J gene end by 8 bases; junction bases not matched to a gene: 11. There are 14 residues in the CDR3. The V gene's germline CDR1 is SNHLY and CDR2 FYNNEI. Written as DNA, the CDR3 is TGTGCCAGCAGTCCAGGGGGACTTGCGGGAGGCTACACCTTC. This codes for CASSPGGLAGGYTF.

This rearrangement joins TRBV28 to TRBJ2-1; 13 nucleotides align to TRBD2. Germline values: CDR1 MDHEN, CDR2 SYDVKM. V trimming: 5 bases; J trimming: 1 base; junction bases outside the gene matches: 8. The CDR3 runs to 18 residues. The CDR3 sequence: CASSTLAGGPGSYNEQFF. The CDR3 coding sequence is TGTGCCAGCAGTACACTAGCGGGAGGGCCTGGATCCTACAATGAGCAGTTCTTC.

This sequence joins TRBV7-2 and TRBJ2-1, with TRBD2 matching over 12 bases. Germline V gene sequence: CDR1 SGHTA, CDR2 FQGNSA. The CDR3 runs 16 residues. J lost 7 bases, V lost 1 base, and 5 bases had no gene match. The CDR3 loop is CASSLVITSGRNEQFF. CDR3 sequence (DNA): TGTGCCAGCAGCTTAGTAATAACTAGCGGGAGGAATGAGCAGTTCTTC. Full variable domain (remainder filled in from reference TRBV7-2 and TRBJ2-1): GAGVSQSPSNKVTEKGKDVELRCDPISGHTALYWYRQSLGQGLEFLIYFQGNSAPDKSGLPSDRFSAERTGGSVSTLTIQRTQQEDSAVYLCASSLVITSGRNEQFFGPGTRLTVL.

This clone has just a few counts. V usage is TRBV13 and J usage is TRBJ2-5, with 8 bases aligning to TRBD1. This CDR3 comprises 13 residues. After removal of 7 bases from V and 2 bases from J, the junction contained 3 bases not matched to a gene. Germline CDR1 and CDR2: PRHDT and FYEKMQ (reference sequence). The CDR3, as DNA: TGTGCCAGCACCTGGGACAGGCAAGAGACCCAGTACTTC. Translating gives CASTWDRQETQYF.

The chain couples TRBV7-3 to TRBJ2-7; 7 bases match TRBD2. The CDR3 covers 15 residues. In germline, CDR1 is SGHTA, CDR2 FQGTGA. Trimming took 3 bases from V and 0 from J; bases not matched to a gene: 5. CDR3 sequence: CASSLSAGSSYEQYF. The CDR3, as DNA: TGTGCCAGCAGCTTGTCAGCGGGGAGCTCCTACGAGCAGTACTTC.

This clone occurred a few times. V usage is TRBV6-5 and J usage is TRBJ1-2, with 9 bases that match TRBD1. Germline values: CDR1 MNHEY, CDR2 SVGAGI. V gave up 6 bases and J gave up 4 bases; unmatched junction bases: 3. The CDR3 runs to 13 residues. CDR3 coding DNA: TGTGCCAGCAGCACGGACAGGGGCTATGGCTACACCTTC. It specifies CASSTDRGYGYTF.

Worth noting for this clone: Other DNA sequences from this sample encode an identical CDR3 as well. The chain employs TRBV30 and TRBJ1-1; D gene ambiguous. The CDR3 has 11 amino acids. CDR1 is GTSNPN, CDR2 SVGIG, per germline (reference sequence). The CDR3 DNA sequence: TGTAAAGCGAGCGAGAACACTGAAGCTTTCTTT. This gives the protein CKASENTEAFF.

This clone appeared a few times. V is TRBV7-2 and J is TRBJ2-1, with 7 bases that match TRBD2. Germline CDR1 and CDR2: SGHTA and FQGNSA. The V and J ends lost 3 bases and 8 bases, in that order; junction bases with no gene match: 13. The CDR3 covers 16 residues. The chain's CDR3 is CASSFMGGPPSDEQFF. Here the CDR3 DNA reads TGTGCCAGCAGCTTCATGGGAGGGCCACCGTCCGATGAGCAGTTCTTC.

The gene calls are TRBV4-1 and TRBJ2-1; the D gene is possibly TRBD1 (6 bases). V lost 4 bases, J lost 1 base, and 8 bases lay in between. The germline V gene has CDR1 MGHRA and CDR2 YSYEKL. This CDR3 has 14 amino acids. The CDR3 DNA is TGCGCCAGCAGCCCCGGACAGTCCTACAATGAGCAGTTCTTC. Its translation: CASSPGQSYNEQFF.

The CDR3 DNA reads TGTGCCAGCTATGATAGAGTCAATGAGCAGTTCTTC. It codes for CASYDRVNEQFF. The J gene is TRBJ2-1, the V gene TRBV28; no firm D call. Germline CDR1 MDHEN, CDR2 SYDVKM. This CDR3 contains 12 residues. With 8 bases removed from V and 6 bases from J, the gap between germline ends came to 11 bases.

The chain uses TRBV29-1 and TRBJ1-4; 9 nucleotides align to TRBD1. CDR3 length equals 13 residues. Germline V CDR1 and CDR2: SQVTM, ANQGSEA. V trimming: 7 bases; J trimming: 7 bases; junction bases outside the gene matches: 7. The CDR3 DNA reads as TGCAGCGCCCGGGGGGGACAGGGTGAAAAACTGTTTTTT. Translation: CSARGGQGEKLFF.

This clone has just a few counts. CDR3 sequence: CASSVGGLPLGEQYF. The CDR3 bases are TGTGCCAGCAGCGTAGGGGGACTCCCTCTAGGGGAGCAGTATTTT. The V call is TRBV9, the J call TRBJ2-3; the D gene is possibly TRBD2 (6 bases). V lost 0 bases to trimming and J lost 11 bases, with 19 bases between them. Germline V gene lookup returns CDR1 SGDLS and CDR2 YYNGEE. CDR3 length: 15 residues.

The V and J genes are TRBV28 and TRBJ1-6; 8 bases match TRBD1. V trimming: 10 bases; J trimming: 7 bases; junction bases outside the gene matches: 9. The CDR3 spans 14 residues. Germline values: CDR1 MDHEN, CDR2 SYDVKM. DNA for the CDR3: TGTGCCACCCATGGGACAGGTCGAAATTCACCCCTCCACTTT. Residues: CATHGTGRNSPLHF.

The V gene is TRBV23-1, the J gene TRBJ2-1; D remains ambiguous. TRBV23-1 is reported as an ORF; its role is uncertain. V was clipped by 4 bases and J by 3 bases, with 13 bases between them. The CDR3 runs 15 residues. CDR3: CASSLAYRIYNEQFF. In DNA, the CDR3 is TGCGCCAGCAGTCTGGCGTACAGAATCTACAATGAGCAGTTCTTC.

The chain employs TRBV4-2 and TRBJ1-4, with 10 bases matching TRBD1. Germline loops: CDR1 LGHNA, CDR2 YNFKEQ. This CDR3 has 15 amino acids. The J segment lost 8 bases and the V segment lost 0 bases, leaving 3 bases of the junction unmatched. CDR3 in DNA: TGTGCCAGCAGCCAAGAGACAGGGGGCAAGGAAAAACTGTTTTTT. The encoded protein is CASSQETGGKEKLFF.

This rearrangement joins TRBV6-6 to TRBJ2-1; TRBD1 matches at 9 bases. Germline V gene data show CDR1 as MNHNY and CDR2 as SVGAGI (reference sequence). This CDR3 is built from 13 residues. The V segment lost 6 bases and the J segment 6 bases; nucleotides outside the gene matches: 3. The chain's CDR3 is CASSGQGSNEQFF. CDR3 bases: TGTGCCAGCAGCGGACAGGGGTCCAATGAGCAGTTCTTC.

This clone was observed a handful of times. V and J are TRBV18 and TRBJ1-4; 9 bases map to TRBD1. Germline CDR1 KGHSH, CDR2 LQKENI. After removal of 3 bases from V and 2 bases from J, the junction contained 10 bases not matched to a gene. CDR3 length: 18 residues. This chain's CDR3 is CASSPTTPGQGTNEKLFF. The CDR3 nucleotides read TGTGCCAGCTCACCTACAACACCGGGACAGGGTACTAATGAAAAACTGTTTTTT. Full variable domain (remainder filled in from reference TRBV18 and TRBJ1-4): NAGVMQNPRHLVRRRGQEARLRCSPMKGHSHVYWYRQLPEEGLKFMVYLQKENIIDESGMPKERFSAEFPKEGPSILRIQQVVRGDSAAYFCASSPTTPGQGTNEKLFFGSGTQLSVL.

The chain employs TRBV27 and TRBJ1-1; 10 positions match TRBD1. V lost 2 bases, J lost 11 bases, and 5 bases stayed unmatched. Germline loops: CDR1 MNHEY, CDR2 SMNVEV (reference sequence). The CDR3 loop spans 13 amino acids. The CDR3 DNA reads as TGTGCCAGCAGTTTAGTGACAGGGGGCACCGCTTTCTTT. Amino acids: CASSLVTGGTAFF.

A few counts support this clone. The gene calls are TRBV6-5 and TRBJ2-3; D is uncertain. Germline V gene sequence: CDR1 MNHEY, CDR2 SVGAGI. The length of the CDR3 is 14 residues. V lost 2 bases and J 2 bases, leaving 8 bases between the germline ends. Here the CDR3 DNA reads TGTGCCAGCAGTTACGGAGCGAACACAGATACGCAGTATTTT. Translated: CASSYGANTDTQYF.

The rearrangement joins TRBV11-1 to TRBJ1-4; D not resolved. The CDR3 runs to 13 residues. Per germline, CDR1 SGHAT and CDR2 FQDESV (reference sequence). V lost 3 bases to trimming and J lost 7 bases, with 9 bases between them. CDR3 DNA: TGTGCCAGCAGCTTTGGGAGGACTGAAAAACTGTTTTTT. Residues: CASSFGRTEKLFF.

This clone was picked up a small number of times. V usage is TRBV29-1 and J usage is TRBJ1-6; a weak D match, TRBD1 (5 bases). Germline CDR1 is SQVTM and CDR2 is ANQGSEA. Trimming removed 6 bases from V and 14 bases from J, with 20 bases in between. The CDR3 covers 13 residues. CDR3 in amino acids: CSVTTWGGRTLHF. CDR3 in DNA: TGCAGCGTGACTACGTGGGGGGGACGAACCCTCCACTTT.

The rearrangement uses TRBV11-1 and TRBJ1-1; TRBD1 is a possible D gene (6 bases). CDR3 length equals 12 residues. Looked up from germline, CDR1 is SGHAT and CDR2 is FQDESV (reference sequence). V lost 2 bases to trimming and J lost 11 bases, with 12 bases between them. CDR3 protein: CASSLTVTGAFF. CDR3 in DNA: TGTGCCAGCAGCTTAACGGTTACAGGGGCTTTCTTT.

The chain combines TRBV4-3 with TRBJ1-4, with 10 bases that match TRBD1. Germline trimming cut 4 bases from V and 8 bases from J; bases unmatched to any gene: 10. The CDR3 extends over 16 amino acids. Germline V CDR1 and CDR2: LGHNA, YSLEER. The CDR3 DNA reads as TGCGCCAGCAGCCTTTCGGGACAGGGGAGAGGGGAAAAACTGTTTTTT. Residues: CASSLSGQGRGEKLFF.

This clone was observed a handful of times. Additional DNA sequences in this sample encode the identical CDR3. The chain joins TRBV6-5 to TRBJ1-2; 7 bases align to TRBD1. The CDR3 loop spans 15 amino acids. Germline assignment: CDR1 MNHEY and CDR2 SVGAGI. The trim removed 0 bases at V and 2 bases at J, leaving 3 bases unmatched. The CDR3 sequence: CASSYSGTANYGYTF. The DNA for the CDR3 is TGTGCCAGCAGTTACTCGGGGACAGCAAACTATGGCTACACCTTC.

The chain recombines TRBV29-1 with TRBJ1-3; no definite D call. There are 13 residues in the CDR3. Trimming took 1 base from V and 2 from J, leaving 6 bases between them. Germline loops: CDR1 SQVTM, CDR2 ANQGSEA. The CDR3 region is CSVEAVAGNTIYF. The CDR3 DNA sequence: TGCAGCGTTGAAGCAGTGGCTGGAAACACCATATATTTT.

This clone was detected only a few times. The chain has TRBV29-1 and TRBJ2-1; TRBD2 agrees at 9 bases. Germline loops: CDR1 SQVTM, CDR2 ANQGSEA. The CDR3 covers 14 residues. The ends lost 5 bases at V and 7 bases at J; junction bases unmatched: 9. CDR3 sequence reads: CSVLSGGRGNEQFF. CDR3 nucleotide sequence: TGCAGCGTTCTGTCTGGCGGGAGGGGAAATGAGCAGTTCTTC.

The chain joins TRBV9 to TRBJ2-1; 8 nucleotides match TRBD2. The ends lost 4 bases at V and 0 bases at J; junction bases unmatched: 6. The CDR3 extends over 16 amino acids. Germline CDR1 SGDLS, CDR2 YYNGEE. The CDR3 reads CASSPAGASSYNEQFF. As DNA, the CDR3 is TGTGCCAGCAGCCCAGCGGGGGCTAGCTCCTACAATGAGCAGTTCTTC. The variable domain in full, with the rest retrieved from reference TRBV9 and TRBJ2-1, is DSGVTQTPKHLITATGQRVTLRCSPRSGDLSVYWYQQSLDQGLQFLIQYYNGEERAKGNILERFSAQQFPDLHSELNLSSLELGDSALYFCASSPAGASSYNEQFFGPGTRLTVL.

At least ten counts were recorded for this clone. The CDR3 sequence is CSVSGTGTYEQYF. The DNA of the CDR3 is TGCAGCGTTTCCGGGACAGGGACCTACGAGCAGTACTTC. This chain uses TRBV29-1 with TRBJ2-7; 9 positions match TRBD1. CDR1 is SQVTM and CDR2 is ANQGSEA in the germline V gene. Unmatched junction bases numbered 4, after V lost 5 bases and J lost 2 bases. The CDR3 runs to 13 residues.

The chain links TRBV19 to TRBJ2-1, with D perhaps matching TRBD1 (6 bases). Germline V gives CDR1 LNHDA, CDR2 SQIVND (reference sequence). The CDR3 contains 15 residues. Trimming stripped 1 base from V and 3 bases from J, with 10 bases between. CDR3 sequence (DNA): TGTGCCAGTAGTATAGGGACAGCGGTCTACAATGAGCAGTTCTTC. Protein: CASSIGTAVYNEQFF. The full variable domain, rest sourced from reference TRBV19 and TRBJ2-1, is DGGITQSPKYLFRKEGQNVTLSCEQNLNHDAMYWYRQDPGQGLRLIYYSQIVNDFQKGDIAEGYSVSREKKESFPLTVTSAQKNPTAFYLCASSIGTAVYNEQFFGPGTRLTVL.

The chain joins TRBV6-5 to TRBJ1-5; D is undetermined. Trimming pared 8 bases from V and 0 bases from J, leaving 8 bases between. The CDR3 loop spans 13 amino acids. The germline CDR1 and CDR2 sequences are MNHEY and SVGAGI. CDR3 nucleotides: TGTGCCAGCGGTCGGGATAGCAATCAGCCCCAGCATTTT. This translates into CASGRDSNQPQHF.